The rows below give T cell receptor beta chains drawn from one sample of a study of cytomegalovirus exposure and HLA in healthy donors. Produced via immunoSEQ multiplex PCR; TCRdb's table is partial and in-frame only. The sample yields roughly 80,000 clones, 70% to 85% seen once. The sample consisted of PBMCs. Receptor source: a woman aged 40 to 50 in good health and CMV-seronegative. Each CDR3 is given with its conserved first and last residue. The D gene is left open where the match is weak. Clone size is shown for a subset of rows, as once, few, many or a class of expanded clone.

V	size	D	J	DNA	CDR3
TRBV9	NA	NA	TRBJ1-1	TGTGCCAGCAGCGTAGCAGGGAACACTGAAGCTTTCTTT	CASSVAGNTEAFF
TRBV5-1	NA	NA	TRBJ1-1	TGCGCCAGCAGCTTGGAGCAAGGGGCTGCTTTCTTT	CASSLEQGAAFF
TRBV6-4	few	NA	TRBJ2-3	TGTGCCAGCAGTGACCGCGGGGAAGGGTCAGATACGCAGTATTTT	CASSDRGEGSDTQYF
TRBV5-6	few	TRBD2	TRBJ2-1	TGTGCCAGCAGCTTGGGTTATGCTAGCGGGGGCCATAGGCAGTTCTTC	CASSLGYASGGHRQFF
TRBV18	NA	TRBD1	TRBJ1-2	TGTGCCAGCTCACCAGGACAGGGAGATTCCTATGGCTACACCTTC	CASSPGQGDSYGYTF
TRBV2	few	NA	TRBJ2-5	TGTGCCAGCAGTGAATCACCAGCCCTTCGGGGGACCCAGTACTTC	CASSESPALRGTQYF
TRBV6-5	once	NA	TRBJ1-3	TGTGCCAGCAGTTACGCCCCCTTGGCCACCATATATTTT	CASSYAPLATIYF
TRBV9	NA	NA	TRBJ1-2	TGTGCCAGCAGCCCCAGAGGTGCTCTTCGCTACACCTTC	CASSPRGALRYTF
TRBV29-1	NA	NA	TRBJ2-5	TGCAGCGTTGTCGGGGAGGGGGGACCGGAGACCCAGTACTTC	CSVVGEGGPETQYF
TRBV19	NA	TRBD1	TRBJ1-4	TGTGCCAGTAGAATGGACAGGCCGAATGAAAAACTGTTTTTT	CASRMDRPNEKLFF
TRBV27	NA	NA	TRBJ1-1	TGTGCCAGCAGCCGAGACATGAACACTGAAGCTTTCTTT	CASSRDMNTEAFF
TRBV9	once	NA	TRBJ2-1	TGTGCCAGCAGCGTGAACGGCGGGGCGGGGAATGAGCAGTTCTTC	CASSVNGGAGNEQFF
TRBV5-4	NA	TRBD1	TRBJ1-2	TGTGCCAGCAGCCAGAACCGGGGACAGGGGCATGGCTACACCTTC	CASSQNRGQGHGYTF
TRBV7-9	NA	TRBD2	TRBJ2-7	TGTTCCAGCAGTCTAGACGGGGAGGGGAAGTACTTC	CSSSLDGEGKYF
TRBV11-2	NA	TRBD1	TRBJ1-2	TGTGCCAGCAGCACTTACCGGGACAGAACCAAGAACTATGGCTACACCTTC	CASSTYRDRTKNYGYTF
TRBV7-3	few	TRBD1	TRBJ2-3	TGTGCCAGCAGCCTCGGACAGGCCACAGATACGCAGTATTTT	CASSLGQATDTQYF
TRBV4-1	NA	NA	TRBJ1-2	TGCGCCAGCACCCCCGGAGGGATCGGGGGGGACTATGGCTACACCTTC	CASTPGGIGGDYGYTF
TRBV2	NA	NA	TRBJ1-1	TGTGCCAGCAGTGAACGGGTCATAACTGAAGCTTTCTTT	CASSERVITEAFF
TRBV27	NA	NA	TRBJ1-5	TGTGCCAGCAGTTTATTAAGGGGGCAGCCCCAGCATTTT	CASSLLRGQPQHF
TRBV7-9	NA	NA	TRBJ1-1	TGTGCCAGCAGACTCACCCAGAACACTGAAGCTTTCTTT	CASRLTQNTEAFF
TRBV30	NA	NA	TRBJ2-5	TGTGCCTGGAAACCAGGGCCTGTCCAAGAGACCCAGTACTTC	CAWKPGPVQETQYF
TRBV15	once	NA	TRBJ2-5	TGTGCCACCAGCAACGCCGGGAATGGAGAGACCCAGTACTTC	CATSNAGNGETQYF
TRBV28	NA	TRBD2	TRBJ2-3	TGTGCCAGTTCTAGCGGGAGAGCAGATACGCAGTATTTT	CASSSGRADTQYF
TRBV6-1	NA	TRBD1	TRBJ2-7	TGTGCCAGCAGTGTCCGGGACAGGCCCTACGAGCAGTACTTC	CASSVRDRPYEQYF
TRBV5-1	NA	TRBD2	TRBJ2-3	TGCGCCAGCAGCTTTTTCAGCGGGGGGGATACGCAGTATTTT	CASSFFSGGDTQYF
TRBV4-3	NA	TRBD2	TRBJ2-1	TGCGCCAGCAGCCAAGCACTAGCGGGATACAATGAGCAGTTCTTC	CASSQALAGYNEQFF
TRBV6-5	NA	NA	TRBJ2-5	TGTGCCAGCAGTACCCTAACGGAGACCCAGTACTTC	CASSTLTETQYF
TRBV5-6	NA	TRBD1	TRBJ2-5	TGTGCCAGCAGCTCGAGACAGGGAATCGGCGAGACCCAGTACTTC	CASSSRQGIGETQYF
TRBV5-6	NA	TRBD1	TRBJ2-2	TGTGCCAGCAGCTTGGGGACAGGGATAACCGGGGAGCTGTTTTTT	CASSLGTGITGELFF
TRBV20-1	NA	NA	TRBJ1-1	TGCAGTAGCAAGGGGGACACTGAAGCTTTCTTT	CSSKGDTEAFF
TRBV5-8	NA	NA	TRBJ2-7	TGTGCCAGCAGCCAGGGGAAGAACTTGTTCGAGCAGTACTTC	CASSQGKNLFEQYF
TRBV2	few	TRBD2	TRBJ2-1	TGTGCCAGCAGCCGCTTCGGTGTAGCGGGAGTTTCATCCTACAATGAGCAGTTCTTC	CASSRFGVAGVSSYNEQFF
TRBV5-5	NA	TRBD1	TRBJ1-5	TGTGCCAGCAGCTTGGAGGCGGACAGGGTGAACCAGCCCCAGCATTTT	CASSLEADRVNQPQHF
TRBV15	once	NA	TRBJ1-3	TGTGCCACCAGCAGAGCAGGGGTGGCTGGAAACACCATATATTTT	CATSRAGVAGNTIYF
TRBV5-1	NA	TRBD1	TRBJ2-7	TGCGCCAGCAGCCATTCCGGGACAGGGGGGTTCGAGCAGTACTTC	CASSHSGTGGFEQYF
TRBV19	NA	TRBD1	TRBJ2-1	TGTGCCAGTAGTGGGACAGGGGGCTACAATGAGCAGTTCTTC	CASSGTGGYNEQFF
TRBV5-1	NA	TRBD1	TRBJ2-7	TGCGCCAGCAGCACTGGACAGGGGGGAACCGAGTACGAGCAGTACTTC	CASSTGQGGTEYEQYF
TRBV30	NA	NA	TRBJ1-2	TGTGCCTCCACAGGGCACGACTATGGCTACACCTTC	CASTGHDYGYTF
TRBV7-2	NA	TRBD1	TRBJ2-5	TGTGCCAGCAGCCTTCCGACAGGGGACAGTGAGACCCAGTACTTC	CASSLPTGDSETQYF
TRBV10-3	NA	NA	TRBJ1-2	TGTGCCATCAAAGAAGGGGGGGCGGCCTATGGCTACACCTTC	CAIKEGGAAYGYTF
TRBV9	NA	NA	TRBJ2-2	TGTGCCAGCAGCACGGTCGAGCATGCACTCACCGGGGAGCTGTTTTTT	CASSTVEHALTGELFF
TRBV7-9	NA	TRBD1	TRBJ2-5	TGTGCCAGCAGCTTAGTAGGACAGGTCCAAGAGACCCAGTACTTC	CASSLVGQVQETQYF
TRBV6-6	NA	NA	TRBJ1-6	TGTGCCAGCAGTTATCAGGGAGGATGGGGTAATTCACCCCTCCACTTT	CASSYQGGWGNSPLHF
TRBV30	NA	TRBD2	TRBJ2-1	TGTGCCTGGAGTGTACAGACTAGCCGAAATTACAATGAGCAGTTCTTC	CAWSVQTSRNYNEQFF
TRBV5-1	NA	TRBD1	TRBJ2-7	TGCGCCAGCAGCTTAGGGACAGGGGCCTACGAGCAGTACTTC	CASSLGTGAYEQYF
TRBV28	NA	NA	TRBJ2-7	TGTGCCAGCAGTTCGGATCCCCGGCGAGGGCCCACCTACGAGCAGTACTTC	CASSSDPRRGPTYEQYF
TRBV27	NA	TRBD1	TRBJ1-6	TGTGCCAGCAGTTTAGGGACAGGGTATAATTCACCCCTCCACTTT	CASSLGTGYNSPLHF
TRBV11-2	NA	TRBD1	TRBJ1-6	TGTGCCAGCAGTGTGACAGGGGGCTTGTATAATTCACCCCTCCACTTT	CASSVTGGLYNSPLHF
TRBV6-1	NA	TRBD2	TRBJ2-7	TGTGCCAGCAGCGAGCAAGCGGGGGCGAACTACGAGCAGTACTTC	CASSEQAGANYEQYF
TRBV28	NA	NA	TRBJ1-2	TGTGCCAGCAGTTTGGAAGGGGCGCGAGGCTACACCTTC	CASSLEGARGYTF
TRBV19	NA	NA	TRBJ2-3	TGTGCCAGTAGTGGCACTAGAGCAGATACGCAGTATTTT	CASSGTRADTQYF
TRBV7-9	NA	TRBD2	TRBJ2-1	TGTGCCAGCAGCTTTTTGACTAGCGGATACAATGAGCAGTTCTTC	CASSFLTSGYNEQFF
TRBV28	NA	TRBD2	TRBJ2-1	TGTGCCAGCAGTCCCTCGGGACTAGGAGAAGGCAATGAGCAGTTCTTC	CASSPSGLGEGNEQFF
TRBV20-1	once	NA	TRBJ1-1	TGCAGTCGGAGAGTCGCGGCTGAAGCTTTCTTT	CSRRVAAEAFF
TRBV4-3	medium-sized	TRBD2	TRBJ2-6	TGCGCCAGCAGCCAAGGGACTAGCGGGAGTGTCAACGTCCTGACTTTC	CASSQGTSGSVNVLTF
TRBV4-3	NA	TRBD2	TRBJ2-5	TGCGCCAGCAGCCAAGTGGGGGGGGAGACCCAGTACTTC	CASSQVGGETQYF
TRBV19	NA	NA	TRBJ1-6	TGTGCCAGTAGTATTAGGGGTTCACCCCTCCACTTT	CASSIRGSPLHF
TRBV5-4	few	TRBD1	TRBJ2-7	TGTGCCAGCAGCTCGAACCCGGGACAGTCCTACGAGCAGTACTTC	CASSSNPGQSYEQYF
TRBV6-1	once	NA	TRBJ2-1	TGTGCCAGCAGTGAACTGGGCTATGCGCCGTTCTTC	CASSELGYAPFF